This T cell receptor beta chain was sequenced in a study of control samples from healthy donors and cancer patients. Assay: immunoSEQ multiplex PCR; the TCRdb copy retains only in-frame clones and omits some. The table shows over 60,000 clones, with approximately 90% occurring only once. The V gene lost 0 bases and the J gene lost 3 bases, with 6 bases spanning the gap. Germline V CDR1 and CDR2: SGHRS, YFSETQ. This CDR3 has 14 residues. Source material: PBMCs. The chain couples TRBV5-1 to TRBJ2-2, with unresolved D. The clonotype originates from a woman aged 60-70 years with head and neck cancer. The CDR3 bases are TGCGCCAGCAGCTTGGCGTTGGACACCGGGGAGCTGTTTTTT. As protein: CASSLALDTGELFF.